This T cell receptor (beta chain) was profiled in a study of TIL therapy for anti-PD-1-resistant metastatic lung cancer (dated by TCRdb to the early 2020s). About the full investigation: Before any PD-1/PD-L1 blockade was given, tumors were harvested, nivolumab was then administered, and patients who progressed went on to receive lymphodepletion, an infusion of expanded TIL, and IL-2. Clonotypes were tracked across tumor, expanded TIL product and serial blood samples by T cell receptor beta sequencing of tumor and peripheral blood. Most of the cohort had lung adenocarcinoma, several tumors were EGFR-mutant and two were ALK-rearranged, and half of the patients were current or former smokers. A median age of around 54 years (range about 35-85) and a median tumor PD-L1 proportion score of approximately 6.1% were recorded among enrolled patients. A median non-synonymous tumor mutation burden of about 1.6 mutations per megabase was determined across the cohort by whole-exome sequencing.

Study-wide findings and limitations: The baseline peripheral repertoire was partially replaced by infused TIL clonotypes, which then decayed over months, and persistence showed no apparent association with response. The cohort was highly selected, with more treatment-naive, never-smoker and oncogene-addicted patients than typical, limiting generalizability. The study protocol defined all tumor marker inferences as exploratory.

Concerning this clone: The clone's antigen remains unknown. No base-level quality is on record; no much larger clone is a single base apart.

Taken with the paper, the label for time point translates to: pre-treatment sample, taken before nivolumab and TIL therapy. A phase I trial run at two centers enrolled adults with stage 4 NSCLC between 2017 and early 2020. Samples came from a single-arm, open-label phase I trial of tumor-infiltrating lymphocyte therapy with nivolumab in advanced non-small cell lung cancer. Mononuclear cells from blood collected in EDTA tubes were isolated on a Ficoll gradient and snap-frozen as pellets, and DNA was then extracted using a Qiagen mini-prep kit. Trimming at the junction amounts to 0 bases on V and 3 bases on J, and the germline ends lie 18 bases apart. The germline V gene yields SGHRS for CDR1 and YFSETQ for CDR2. From cysteine to phenylalanine, the CDR3 is 18 amino acids long. The kept DNA is CDR3 alone, 54 bases in frame from the first base. Using bias-controlled multiplex PCR with the immunoSEQ v3 hsTCRB kit, the TCR beta CDR3 regions were amplified from genomic DNA. TCR libraries were sequenced on an Illumina NextSeq 500 to approximately 1.8 million read pairs for survey level or roughly 5-6.5 million for deep level. As for how the authors treated the data: V, D and J genes were assigned, non-productive sequences were removed, and clonality was reported by immunoSEQ Analyzer software. Repertoires were compared using productive Simpson clonality and Morisita overlap index of productive TRB rearrangements between infused TIL and blood. The absolute count of a clonotype in blood was estimated by multiplying the lymphocyte count by the CD3+ fraction and by the productive frequency of the clone. The source is immuneACCESS, and TCRdb retained only in-frame sequences with V and J called. Part of the clones is not carried over; for the studies checked, unresolved V genes explain less than half of this, and the remainder is unexplained. The D gene and trimming were derived from the DNA, and the V and J assignments and clone size from that table. For this sample the table gives about 36,000 clones, of which about 73% were detected only once. Of the sample, approximately 5.3% is held by the ten largest clones.

The source material was blood, sampled at baseline. The receptor chain draws on TRBV5-1 and TRBJ2-2; TRBD2 is possibly the D segment (6 matching bases). The sequence derives from a person between 30 and 79 years old with non-small cell lung cancer. Read as DNA, the sequence is TGCGCCAGCAGCTTGGTCCCAGCGGGCCTGACCTACACCGGGGAGCTGTTTTTT. Its product reads: CASSLVPAGLTYTGELFF.